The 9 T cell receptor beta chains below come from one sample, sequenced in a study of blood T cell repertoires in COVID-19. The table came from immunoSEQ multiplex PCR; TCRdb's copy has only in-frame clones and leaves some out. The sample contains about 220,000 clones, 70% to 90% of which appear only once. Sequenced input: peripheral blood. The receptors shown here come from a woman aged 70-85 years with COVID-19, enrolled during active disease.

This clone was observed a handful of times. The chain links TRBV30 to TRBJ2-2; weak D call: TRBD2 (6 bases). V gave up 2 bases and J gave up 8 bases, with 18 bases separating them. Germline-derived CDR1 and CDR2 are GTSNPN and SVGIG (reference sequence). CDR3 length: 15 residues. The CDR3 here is CAWSLSSSVGGELFF. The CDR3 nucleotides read TGTGCCTGGAGTCTAAGCTCTAGCGTGGGAGGGGAGCTGTTTTTT.

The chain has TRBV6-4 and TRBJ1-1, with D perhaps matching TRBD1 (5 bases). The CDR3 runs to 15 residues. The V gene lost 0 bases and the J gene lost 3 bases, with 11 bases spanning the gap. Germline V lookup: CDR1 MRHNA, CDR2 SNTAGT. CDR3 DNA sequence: TGTGCCAGCAGTGACTCTGCAGGGAAGGACACTGAAGCTTTCTTT. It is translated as CASSDSAGKDTEAFF.

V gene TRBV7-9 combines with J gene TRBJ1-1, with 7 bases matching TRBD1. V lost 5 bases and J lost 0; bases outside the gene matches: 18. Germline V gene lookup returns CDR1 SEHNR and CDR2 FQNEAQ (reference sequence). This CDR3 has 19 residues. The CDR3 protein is CASSGEAPGGRTMNTEAFF. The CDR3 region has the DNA TGTGCCAGCAGCGGAGAGGCGCCAGGGGGACGAACCATGAACACTGAAGCTTTCTTT.

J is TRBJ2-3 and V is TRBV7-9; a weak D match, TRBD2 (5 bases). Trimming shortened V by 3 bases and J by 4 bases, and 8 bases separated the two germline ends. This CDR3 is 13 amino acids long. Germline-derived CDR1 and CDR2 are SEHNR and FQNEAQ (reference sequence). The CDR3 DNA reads TGTGCCAGCAGCTTGTCGGGGTCAGATACGCAGTATTTT. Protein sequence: CASSLSGSDTQYF.

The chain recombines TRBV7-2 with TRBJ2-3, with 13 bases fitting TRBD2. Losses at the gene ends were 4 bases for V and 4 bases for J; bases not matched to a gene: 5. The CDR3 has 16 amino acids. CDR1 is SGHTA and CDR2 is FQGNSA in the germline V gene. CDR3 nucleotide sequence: TGTGCCAGCAGCTCTAGACTAGCGGGGGGACCAGATACGCAGTATTTT. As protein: CASSSRLAGGPDTQYF.

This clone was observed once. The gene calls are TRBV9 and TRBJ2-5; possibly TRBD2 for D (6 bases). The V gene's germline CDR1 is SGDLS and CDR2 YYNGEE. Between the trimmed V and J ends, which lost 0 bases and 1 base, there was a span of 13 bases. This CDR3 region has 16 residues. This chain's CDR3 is CASSVGAGRSQETQYF. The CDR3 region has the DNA TGTGCCAGCAGCGTAGGGGCGGGGCGAAGCCAAGAGACCCAGTACTTC.

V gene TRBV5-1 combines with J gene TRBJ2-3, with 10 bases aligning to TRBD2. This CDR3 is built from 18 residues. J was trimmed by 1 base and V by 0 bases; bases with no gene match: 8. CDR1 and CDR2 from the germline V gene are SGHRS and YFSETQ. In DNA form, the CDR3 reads TGCGCCAGCAGCTTGGTTGCTAGCGGGGGAGGTGGCACAGATACGCAGTATTTT. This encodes CASSLVASGGGGTDTQYF.

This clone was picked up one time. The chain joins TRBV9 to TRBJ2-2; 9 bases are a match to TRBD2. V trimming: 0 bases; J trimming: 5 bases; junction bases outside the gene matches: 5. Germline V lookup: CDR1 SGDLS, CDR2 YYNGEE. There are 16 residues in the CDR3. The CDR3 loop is CASSVDPSGRTGELFF. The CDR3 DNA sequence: TGTGCCAGCAGCGTAGATCCCAGCGGGAGGACCGGGGAGCTGTTTTTT.

CDR3 coding DNA: TGTGCCAGCAGCTCACCGGGGCGGACAGGTTACAATGAGCAGTTCTTC. Protein product: CASSSPGRTGYNEQFF. The rearrangement uses TRBV13 and TRBJ2-1, with 7 bases lining up with TRBD1. Germline V CDR1 and CDR2: PRHDT, FYEKMQ (reference sequence). There are 16 residues in the CDR3. Trimming removed 4 bases from V and 4 bases from J; junction bases left unmatched: 10.